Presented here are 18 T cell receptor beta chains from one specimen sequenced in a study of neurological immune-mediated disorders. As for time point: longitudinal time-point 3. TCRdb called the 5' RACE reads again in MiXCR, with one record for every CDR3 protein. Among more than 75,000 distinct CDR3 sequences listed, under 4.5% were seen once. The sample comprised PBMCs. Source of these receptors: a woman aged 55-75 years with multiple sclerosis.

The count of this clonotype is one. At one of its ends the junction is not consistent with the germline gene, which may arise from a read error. For the CDR3, the DNA is TGCAGTGCTAGAGACCCGGGTAGGGACACTGAAGCTCTCTTT. Translation: CSARDPGRDTEALF. The chain carries TRBV20-1 and TRBJ1-1, with D perhaps TRBD1 (6 bases). This CDR3 region has 14 residues. Germline CDR1 DFQATT, CDR2 SNEGSKA (reference sequence).

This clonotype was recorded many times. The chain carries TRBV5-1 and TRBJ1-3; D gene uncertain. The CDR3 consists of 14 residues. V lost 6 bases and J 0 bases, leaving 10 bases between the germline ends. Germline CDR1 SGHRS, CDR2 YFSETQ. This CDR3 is CASKEQTSGNTIYF. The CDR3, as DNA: TGCGCCAGCAAAGAACAGACCTCTGGAAACACCATATATTTT. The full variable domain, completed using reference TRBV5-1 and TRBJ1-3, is KAGVTQTPRYLIKTRGQQVTLSCSPISGHRSVSWYQQTPGQGLQFLFEYFSETQRNKGNFPGRFSGRQFSNSRSEMNVSTLELGDSALYLCASKEQTSGNTIYFGEGSWLTVV.

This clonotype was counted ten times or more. For the CDR3, the DNA is TGCAGTGCTAGAGACGATGGCAGGGGGCCCAGCTACCGCTACGAGCAGTACTTC. Protein product: CSARDDGRGPSYRYEQYF. The V gene is TRBV20-1, the J gene TRBJ2-7; 8 bases map to TRBD1. Looked up from germline, CDR1 is DFQATT and CDR2 is SNEGSKA (reference sequence). Trimming at V came to 0 bases and at J to 3 bases, leaving 16 bases not matched to a gene. This CDR3 region has 18 residues.

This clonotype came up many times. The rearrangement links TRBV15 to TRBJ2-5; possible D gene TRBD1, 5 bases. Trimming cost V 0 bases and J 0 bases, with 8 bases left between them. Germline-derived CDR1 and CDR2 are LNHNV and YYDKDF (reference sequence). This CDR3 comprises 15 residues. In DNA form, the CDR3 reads TGTGCCACCAGCAGAGAAGCAGGGTACCAAGAGACCCAGTACTTC. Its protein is CATSREAGYQETQYF.

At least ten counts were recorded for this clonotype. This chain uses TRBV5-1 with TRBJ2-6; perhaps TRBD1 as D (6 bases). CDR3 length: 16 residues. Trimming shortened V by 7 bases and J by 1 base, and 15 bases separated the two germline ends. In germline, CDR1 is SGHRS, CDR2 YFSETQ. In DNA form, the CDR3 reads TGCGCCAGCTCGGACAGTACGATTTCTGGGGCCAACGTCCTGACTTTC. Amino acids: CASSDSTISGANVLTF.

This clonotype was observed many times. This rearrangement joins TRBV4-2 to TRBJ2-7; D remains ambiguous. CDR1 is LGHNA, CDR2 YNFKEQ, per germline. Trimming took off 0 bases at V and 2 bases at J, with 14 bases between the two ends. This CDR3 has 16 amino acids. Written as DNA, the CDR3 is TGTGCCAGCAGCCAAGACGCGGCAGGAACACCCTACGAGCAGTACTTC. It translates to CASSQDAAGTPYEQYF.

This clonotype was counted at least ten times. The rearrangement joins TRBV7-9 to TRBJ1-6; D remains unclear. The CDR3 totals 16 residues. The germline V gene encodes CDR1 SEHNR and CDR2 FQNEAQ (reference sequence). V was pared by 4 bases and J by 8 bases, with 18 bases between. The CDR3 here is CASSSSRVSGYSPLHF. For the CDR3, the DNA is TGTGCCAGCAGCTCGTCCCGGGTCTCGGGCTATTCACCCCTCCACTTT.

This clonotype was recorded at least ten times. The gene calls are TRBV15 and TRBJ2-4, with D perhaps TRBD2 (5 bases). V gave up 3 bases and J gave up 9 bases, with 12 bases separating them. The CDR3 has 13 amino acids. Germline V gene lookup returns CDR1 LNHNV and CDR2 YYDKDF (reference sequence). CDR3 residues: CATSREESSIQYF. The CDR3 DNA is TGTGCCACCAGCAGGGAGGAGTCGAGCATTCAGTACTTC.

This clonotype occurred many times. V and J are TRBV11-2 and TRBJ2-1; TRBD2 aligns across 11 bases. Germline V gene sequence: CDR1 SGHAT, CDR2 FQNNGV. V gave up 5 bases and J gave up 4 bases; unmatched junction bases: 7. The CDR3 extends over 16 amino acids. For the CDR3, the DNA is TGTGCCAGCAGCGCCCAACTAGCGGGGGCTTACAATGAGCAGTTCTTC. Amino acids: CASSAQLAGAYNEQFF.

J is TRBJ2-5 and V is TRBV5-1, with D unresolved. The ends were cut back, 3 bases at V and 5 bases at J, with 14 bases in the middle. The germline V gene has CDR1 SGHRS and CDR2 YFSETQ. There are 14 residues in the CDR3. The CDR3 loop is CASSSTATKETQYF. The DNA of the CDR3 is TGCGCCAGCAGCTCCACCGCTACAAAGGAGACCCAGTACTTC.

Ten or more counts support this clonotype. CDR3 nucleotides: TGTGCCAGCAGCCCCCGCGGGGAAAAACTGTTTTTT. Protein sequence: CASSPRGEKLFF. This chain connects TRBV7-8 to TRBJ1-4; D unclear. The CDR3 sequence is 12 residues long. CDR1 is SGHVS, CDR2 FQNEAQ, per germline. Trimming pared 5 bases from V and 8 bases from J, leaving 9 bases between.

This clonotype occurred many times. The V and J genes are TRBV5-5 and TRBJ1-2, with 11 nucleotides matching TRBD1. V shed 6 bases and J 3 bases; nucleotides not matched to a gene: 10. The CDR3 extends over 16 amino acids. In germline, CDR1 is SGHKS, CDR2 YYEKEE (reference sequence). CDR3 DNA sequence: TGTGCCAGCAAGCCAGACCGGGACAGGGGGTACTATGGCTACACCTTC. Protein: CASKPDRDRGYYGYTF.

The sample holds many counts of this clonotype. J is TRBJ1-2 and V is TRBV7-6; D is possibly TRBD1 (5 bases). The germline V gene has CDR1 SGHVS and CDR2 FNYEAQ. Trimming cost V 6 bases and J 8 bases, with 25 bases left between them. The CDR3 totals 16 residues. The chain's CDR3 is CASSKGSLQGYAGYTF. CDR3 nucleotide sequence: TGTGCCAGCAGTAAAGGGTCTTTGCAGGGATACGCGGGCTACACCTTC. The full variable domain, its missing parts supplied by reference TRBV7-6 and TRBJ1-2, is GAGVSQSPRYKVTKRGQDVALRCDPISGHVSLYWYRQALGQGPEFLTYFNYEAQQDKSGLPNDRFSAERPEGSISTLTIQRTEQRDSAMYRCASSKGSLQGYAGYTFGSGTRLTVV.

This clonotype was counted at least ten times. The CDR3 reads CASSLGRAGEQYF. The CDR3 nucleotides read TGTGCCAGCAGCTTAGGCAGGGCAGGCGAGCAGTACTTC. The chain joins TRBV11-2 to TRBJ2-7, with D tentatively TRBD1 (5 bases). Germline loops: CDR1 SGHAT, CDR2 FQNNGV. The CDR3 totals 13 residues. V was cut by 1 base and J by 6 bases, with 10 bases left in between.

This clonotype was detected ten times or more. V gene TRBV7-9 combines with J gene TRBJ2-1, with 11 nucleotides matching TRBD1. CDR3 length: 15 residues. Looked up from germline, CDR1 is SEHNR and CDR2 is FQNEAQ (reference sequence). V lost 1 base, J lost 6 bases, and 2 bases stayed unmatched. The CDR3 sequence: CASSLGTGGRNEQFF. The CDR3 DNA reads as TGTGCCAGCAGCTTAGGGACAGGGGGCCGCAATGAGCAGTTCTTC.

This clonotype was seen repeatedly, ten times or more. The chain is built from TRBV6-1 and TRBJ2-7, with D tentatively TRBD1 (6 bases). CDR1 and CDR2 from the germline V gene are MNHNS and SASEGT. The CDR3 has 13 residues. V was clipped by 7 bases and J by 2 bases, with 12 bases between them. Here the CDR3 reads CASNGQRTYEQYF. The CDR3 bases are TGTGCCAGCAACGGACAGCGAACCTACGAGCAGTACTTC.

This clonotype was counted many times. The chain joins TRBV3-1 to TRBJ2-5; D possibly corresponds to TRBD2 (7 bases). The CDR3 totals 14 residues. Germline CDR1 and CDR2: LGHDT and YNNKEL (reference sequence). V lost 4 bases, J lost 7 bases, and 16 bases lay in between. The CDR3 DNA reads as TGTGCCAGCAGCCCTCGGAGGGGGGGGAGGACCCAGTACTTC. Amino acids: CASSPRRGGRTQYF.

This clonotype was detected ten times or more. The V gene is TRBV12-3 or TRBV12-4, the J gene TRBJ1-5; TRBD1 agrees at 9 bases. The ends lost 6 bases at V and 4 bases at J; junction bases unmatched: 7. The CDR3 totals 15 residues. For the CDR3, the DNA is TGTGCCAGCAGCCCCCGGACAGGGGTGAATCAGCCCCAGCATTTT. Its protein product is CASSPRTGVNQPQHF.